This TCR beta chain stems from a study of human T cells and chemical hapten exposure. TCRdb used MiXCR to reprocess the RACE reads, holding one entry per CDR3 protein. The repertoire holds roughly 140,000 distinct CDR3 sequences, with roughly 12% as singletons. The CDR3 is 13 residues long. Germline values: CDR1 SQVTM, CDR2 ANQGSEA. V was cut by 2 bases and J by 6 bases, with 11 bases left in between. There are a few counts of this clonotype. What it binds is unknown. Study-wide results and caveats: There was alopecia in the donors, so their immune response may differ from that of healthy people.

Time point indicated: patch test 2, 6 weeks after DPC sensitization. Treatment here: therapeutic diphenylcyclopropenone sensitization with weekly scalp DPC. The sample in question was whole blood, obtained in connection with sensitization to the hapten diphenylcyclopropenone (DPC). The TCR sequence derives from a woman in her forties or fifties with alopecia areata. Some clones in this sample may be carry-over from other donors' samples. V is TRBV29-1 and J is TRBJ2-1; no clear D. As DNA, the CDR3 is TGCAGCGTTGAATCCCGGGCCGTCAATGAGCAGTTCTTC. This codes for CSVESRAVNEQFF.